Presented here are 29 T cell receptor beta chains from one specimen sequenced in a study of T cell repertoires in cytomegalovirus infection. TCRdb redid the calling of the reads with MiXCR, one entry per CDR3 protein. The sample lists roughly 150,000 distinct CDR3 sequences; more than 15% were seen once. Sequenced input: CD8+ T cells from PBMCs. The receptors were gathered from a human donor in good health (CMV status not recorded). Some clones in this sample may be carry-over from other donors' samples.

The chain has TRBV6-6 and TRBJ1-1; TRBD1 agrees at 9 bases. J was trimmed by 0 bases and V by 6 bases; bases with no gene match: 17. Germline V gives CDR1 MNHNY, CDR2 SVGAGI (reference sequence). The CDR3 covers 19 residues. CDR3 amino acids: CASRWAPTGGERMNTEAFF. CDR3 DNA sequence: TGTGCCAGCAGATGGGCGCCAACAGGGGGCGAGAGAATGAACACTGAAGCTTTCTTT.

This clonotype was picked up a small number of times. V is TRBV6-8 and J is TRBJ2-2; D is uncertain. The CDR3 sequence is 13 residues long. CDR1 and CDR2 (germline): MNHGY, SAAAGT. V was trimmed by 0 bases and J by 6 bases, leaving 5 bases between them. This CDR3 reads CASSYSSPGELFF. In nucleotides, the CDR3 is TGTGCCAGCAGTTACTCGAGTCCCGGGGAGCTGTTTTTT.

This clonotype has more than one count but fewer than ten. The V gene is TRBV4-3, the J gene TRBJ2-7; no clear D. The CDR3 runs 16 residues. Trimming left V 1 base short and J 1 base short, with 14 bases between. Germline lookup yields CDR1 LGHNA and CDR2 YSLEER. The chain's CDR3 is CASSQGRADFSYEQYF. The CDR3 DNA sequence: TGCGCCAGCAGCCAAGGTAGAGCCGACTTTTCCTACGAGCAGTACTTC.

The CDR3 region has the DNA TGTGCCAGCAGGACGGGACAGGGGGCAAGCGGGCAGTACTTC. Its translation is CASRTGQGASGQYF. This rearrangement joins TRBV7-8 to TRBJ2-7, with TRBD1 matching over 12 bases. Trimming took 6 bases from V and 9 from J; bases not matched to a gene: 9. The germline V gene encodes CDR1 SGHVS and CDR2 FQNEAQ. The CDR3 is made up of 14 amino acids.

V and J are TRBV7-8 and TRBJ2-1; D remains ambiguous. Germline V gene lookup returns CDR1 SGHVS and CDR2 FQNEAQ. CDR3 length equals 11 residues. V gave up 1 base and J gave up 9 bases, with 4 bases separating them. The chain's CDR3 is CASSLVVEQFF. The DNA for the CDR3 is TGTGCCAGCAGCTTAGTTGTTGAGCAGTTCTTC.

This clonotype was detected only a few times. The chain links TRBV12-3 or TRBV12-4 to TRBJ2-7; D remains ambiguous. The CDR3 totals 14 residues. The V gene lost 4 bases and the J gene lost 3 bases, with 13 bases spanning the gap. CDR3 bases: TGTGCCAGCAGTTCCCAGGTTATGGGCTACGAGCAGTACTTC. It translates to CASSSQVMGYEQYF.

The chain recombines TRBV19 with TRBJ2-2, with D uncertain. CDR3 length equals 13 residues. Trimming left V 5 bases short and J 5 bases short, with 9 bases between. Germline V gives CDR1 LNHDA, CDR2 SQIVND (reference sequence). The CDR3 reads CASSWSPTGELFF. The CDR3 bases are TGTGCCAGTAGTTGGTCGCCGACCGGGGAGCTGTTTTTT.

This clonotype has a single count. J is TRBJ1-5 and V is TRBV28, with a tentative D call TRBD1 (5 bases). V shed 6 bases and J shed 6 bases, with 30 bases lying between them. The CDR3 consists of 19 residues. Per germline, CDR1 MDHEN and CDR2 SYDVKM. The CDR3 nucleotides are TGTGCCAGCAGCCCGGGTCTCAGGCCCGGGACCGGAGGGGCTCAGCCCCAGCATTTT. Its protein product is CASSPGLRPGTGGAQPQHF. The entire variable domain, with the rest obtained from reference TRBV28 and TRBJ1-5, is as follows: DVKVTQSSRYLVKRTGEKVFLECVQDMDHENMFWYRQDPGLGLRLIYFSYDVKMKEKGDIPEGYSVSREKKERFSLILESASTNQTSMYLCASSPGLRPGTGGAQPQHFGDGTRLSIL.

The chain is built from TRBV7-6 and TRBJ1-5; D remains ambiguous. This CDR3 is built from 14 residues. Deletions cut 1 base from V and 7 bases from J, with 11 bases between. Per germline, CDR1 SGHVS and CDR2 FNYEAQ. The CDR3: CASSLEGRWQPQHF. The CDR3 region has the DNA TGTGCCAGCAGCTTAGAAGGGAGGTGGCAGCCCCAGCATTTT.

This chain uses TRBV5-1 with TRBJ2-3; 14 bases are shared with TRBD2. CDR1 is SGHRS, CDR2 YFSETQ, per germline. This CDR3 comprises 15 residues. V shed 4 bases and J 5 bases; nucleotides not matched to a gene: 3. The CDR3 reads CASSPTSGREDTQYF. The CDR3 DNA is TGCGCCAGCAGCCCGACTAGCGGGAGGGAAGATACGCAGTATTTT.

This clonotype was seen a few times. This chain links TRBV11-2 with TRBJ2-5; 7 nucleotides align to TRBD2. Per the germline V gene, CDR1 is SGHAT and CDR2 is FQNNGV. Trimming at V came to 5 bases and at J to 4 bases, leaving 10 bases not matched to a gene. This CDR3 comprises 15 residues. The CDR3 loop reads CASSLGAGAGETQYF. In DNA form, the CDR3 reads TGTGCCAGCAGCCTCGGGGCGGGAGCCGGAGAGACCCAGTACTTC.

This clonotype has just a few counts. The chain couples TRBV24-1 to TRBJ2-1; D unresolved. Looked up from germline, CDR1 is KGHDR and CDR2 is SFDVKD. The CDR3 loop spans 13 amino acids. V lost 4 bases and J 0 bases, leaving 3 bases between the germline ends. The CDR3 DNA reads TGTGCCACCAGTGACAGCTCCTACAATGAGCAGTTCTTC. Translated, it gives CATSDSSYNEQFF.

This chain's CDR3 is CSARSSRNSYEQYF. CDR3 coding DNA: TGCAGTGCTAGAAGCTCGAGGAACTCCTACGAGCAGTACTTC. The chain couples TRBV20-1 to TRBJ2-7; unclear D gene. The V gene's germline CDR1 is DFQATT and CDR2 SNEGSKA (reference sequence). The CDR3 has 14 residues. Trimming removed 2 bases from V and 0 bases from J, with 11 bases in between.

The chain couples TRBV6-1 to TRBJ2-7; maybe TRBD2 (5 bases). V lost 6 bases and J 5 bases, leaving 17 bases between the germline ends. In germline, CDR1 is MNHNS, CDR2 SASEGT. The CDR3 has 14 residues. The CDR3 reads CASRSLGLSNEQYF. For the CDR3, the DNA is TGTGCCAGCAGGTCACTAGGGCTGTCTAACGAGCAGTACTTC.

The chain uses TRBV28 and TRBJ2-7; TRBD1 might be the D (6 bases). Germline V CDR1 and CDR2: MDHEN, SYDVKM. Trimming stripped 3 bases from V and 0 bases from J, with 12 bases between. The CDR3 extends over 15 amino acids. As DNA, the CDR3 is TGTGCCAGCAGTTTCTCCGGGACAAGCTCCTACGAGCAGTACTTC. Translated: CASSFSGTSSYEQYF.

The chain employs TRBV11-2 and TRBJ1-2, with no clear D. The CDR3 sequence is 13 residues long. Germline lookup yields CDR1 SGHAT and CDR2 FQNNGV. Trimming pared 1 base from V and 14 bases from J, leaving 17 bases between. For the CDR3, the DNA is TGTGCCAGCAGCTTAGTCCAGGCCCTGAGAGAAACCTTC. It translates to CASSLVQALRETF. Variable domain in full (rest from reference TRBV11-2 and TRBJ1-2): EAGVAQSPRYKIIEKRQSVAFWCNPISGHATLYWYQQILGQGPKLLIQFQNNGVVDDSQLPKDRFSAERLKGVDSTLKIQPAKLEDSAVYLCASSLVQALRETFGSGTRLTVV.

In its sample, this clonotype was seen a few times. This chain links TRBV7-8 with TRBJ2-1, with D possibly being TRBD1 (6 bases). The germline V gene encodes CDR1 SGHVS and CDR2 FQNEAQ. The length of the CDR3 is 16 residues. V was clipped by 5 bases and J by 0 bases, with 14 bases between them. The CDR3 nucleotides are TGTGCCAGCAGCCAACAGGGTATGCCCTCCTACAATGAGCAGTTCTTC. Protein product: CASSQQGMPSYNEQFF.

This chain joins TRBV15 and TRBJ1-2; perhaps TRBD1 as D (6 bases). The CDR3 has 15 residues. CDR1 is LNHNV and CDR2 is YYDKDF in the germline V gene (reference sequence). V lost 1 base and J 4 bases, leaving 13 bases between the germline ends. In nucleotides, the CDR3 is TGTGCCACCAGCAGAGTAGGGGGTGACCTCTATGGCTACACCTTC. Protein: CATSRVGGDLYGYTF.

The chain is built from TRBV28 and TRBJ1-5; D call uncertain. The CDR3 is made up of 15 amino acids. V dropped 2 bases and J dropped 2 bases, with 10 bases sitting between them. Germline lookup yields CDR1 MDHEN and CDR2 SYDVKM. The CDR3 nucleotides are TGTGCCAGCAGTTTAGGGCCCGGGGGCAATCAGCCCCAGCATTTT. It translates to CASSLGPGGNQPQHF.

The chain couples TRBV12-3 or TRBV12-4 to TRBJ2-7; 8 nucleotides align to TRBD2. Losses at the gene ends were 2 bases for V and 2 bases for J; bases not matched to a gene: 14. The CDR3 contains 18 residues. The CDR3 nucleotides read TGTGCCAGCAGTTTATTGAGCTTTGAAGCGGGAGACCCCTACGAGCAGTACTTC. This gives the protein CASSLLSFEAGDPYEQYF.

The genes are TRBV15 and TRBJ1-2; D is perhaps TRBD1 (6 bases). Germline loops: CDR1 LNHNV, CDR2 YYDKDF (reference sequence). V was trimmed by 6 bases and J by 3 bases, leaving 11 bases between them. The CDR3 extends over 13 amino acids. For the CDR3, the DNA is TGTGCCACCAGGGGAGCAGGGGACTATGGCTACACCTTC. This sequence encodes CATRGAGDYGYTF.

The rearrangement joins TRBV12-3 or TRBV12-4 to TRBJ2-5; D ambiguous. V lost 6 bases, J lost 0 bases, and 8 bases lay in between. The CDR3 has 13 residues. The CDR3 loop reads CASSPTDQETQYF. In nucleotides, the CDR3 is TGTGCCAGCAGCCCCACCGACCAAGAGACCCAGTACTTC.

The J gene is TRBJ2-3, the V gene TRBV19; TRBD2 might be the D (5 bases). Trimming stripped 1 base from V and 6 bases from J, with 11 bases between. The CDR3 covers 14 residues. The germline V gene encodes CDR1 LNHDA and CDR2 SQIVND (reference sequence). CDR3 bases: TGTGCCAGTAGTATAGTGGACGTAGCGGATACGCAGTATTTT. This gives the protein CASSIVDVADTQYF.

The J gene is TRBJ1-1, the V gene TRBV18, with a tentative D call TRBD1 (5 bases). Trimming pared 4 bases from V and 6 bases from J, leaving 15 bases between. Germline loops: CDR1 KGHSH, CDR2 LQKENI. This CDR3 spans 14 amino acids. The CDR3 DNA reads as TGTGCCAGCTCACTCGGGGGTGGGATGCCTGAAGCTTTCTTT. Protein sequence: CASSLGGGMPEAFF.

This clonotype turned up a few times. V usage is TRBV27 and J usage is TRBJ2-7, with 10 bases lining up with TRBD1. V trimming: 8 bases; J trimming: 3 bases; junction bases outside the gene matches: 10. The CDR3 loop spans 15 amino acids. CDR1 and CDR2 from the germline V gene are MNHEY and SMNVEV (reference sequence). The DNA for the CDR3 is TGTGCCAGCGGTCAACGGGACAGGGGCTTCTACGAGCAGTACTTC. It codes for CASGQRDRGFYEQYF.

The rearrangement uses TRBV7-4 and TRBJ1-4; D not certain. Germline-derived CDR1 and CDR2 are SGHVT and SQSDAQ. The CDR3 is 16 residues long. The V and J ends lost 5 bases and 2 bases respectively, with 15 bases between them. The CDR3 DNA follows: TGTGCCAGCAGCCCTAAGTCGGGGAGGACTAATGAAAAACTGTTTTTT. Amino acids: CASSPKSGRTNEKLFF.

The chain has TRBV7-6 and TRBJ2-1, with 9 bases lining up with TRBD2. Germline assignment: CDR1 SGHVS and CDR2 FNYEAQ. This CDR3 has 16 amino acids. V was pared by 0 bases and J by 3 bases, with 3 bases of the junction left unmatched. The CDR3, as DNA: TGTGCCAGCAGCTTAGCGTTAGCGGGGGACTACAATGAGCAGTTCTTC. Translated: CASSLALAGDYNEQFF.

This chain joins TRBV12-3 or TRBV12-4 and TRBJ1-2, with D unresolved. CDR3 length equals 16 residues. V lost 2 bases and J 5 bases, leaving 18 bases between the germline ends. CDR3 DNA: TGTGCCAGCAGTTTAAGGCTCGAGAGGGAGGTTTATGGCTACACCTTC. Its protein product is CASSLRLEREVYGYTF.

This CDR3 is CASSLGGLDEQYF. CDR3 nucleotides: TGTGCCAGTAGCCTCGGGGGGTTAGACGAGCAGTACTTC. The chain recombines TRBV19 with TRBJ2-7; the match to TRBD2 covers 7 bases. With 6 bases clipped from V and 5 bases from J, the junction kept 7 bases outside the gene matches. CDR1 is LNHDA and CDR2 is SQIVND in the germline V gene (reference sequence). CDR3 length: 13 residues.